The 12 T cell receptor beta chains below come from one sample, sequenced in a study of graft-versus-host responses after intestinal transplantation. Their specific antigens are unknown. Clones were sequenced by immunoSEQ multiplex PCR, and TCRdb holds only the in-frame ones, with some missing. The sample includes approximately 85,000 clones, approximately 92% of them seen just once. The sequenced sample was unstimulated CD8+ T cells sorted from spleen or lymph node cells, obtained before transplant. These receptors all stem from a human donor who was the organ donor for an intestinal transplant.

The rearrangement links TRBV10-3 to TRBJ2-3; TRBD2 might be the D (5 bases). CDR1 ENHRY and CDR2 SYGVKD come from the germline V gene. Trimming left V 6 bases short and J 2 bases short, with 12 bases between. The CDR3 totals 14 residues. The CDR3 is CAISQRRDTDTQYF. CDR3 sequence (DNA): TGTGCCATCAGCCAACGCCGGGACACAGATACGCAGTATTTT.

The rearrangement uses TRBV28 and TRBJ2-5; 10 bases fit TRBD2. The CDR3 runs to 14 residues. V was clipped by 5 bases and J by 3 bases; unmatched bases: 3. Germline CDR1 and CDR2: MDHEN and SYDVKM. The CDR3 protein is CASSPGLAEETQYF. The CDR3 DNA reads as TGTGCCAGCAGTCCCGGACTAGCGGAAGAGACCCAGTACTTC.

As regards this clone: This specimen includes other DNA sequences encoding the same CDR3. The gene calls are TRBV9 and TRBJ2-7, with 8 positions matching TRBD1. The CDR3 contains 14 residues. Looked up from germline, CDR1 is SGDLS and CDR2 is YYNGEE. The V segment lost 3 bases and the J segment 6 bases; nucleotides outside the gene matches: 8. In nucleotides, the CDR3 is TGTGCCAGCAGCGCCGGGACAGGACCAGTCGAGCAGTACTTC. Translating gives CASSAGTGPVEQYF.

V and J are TRBV7-9 and TRBJ2-7; D perhaps matches TRBD2 (6 bases). The germline gives CDR1 SEHNR, CDR2 FQNEAQ (reference sequence). The CDR3 runs to 16 residues. Trimming took 5 bases from V and 2 from J, leaving 19 bases between them. CDR3 protein: CASSPPGGVRPYEQYF. CDR3 DNA sequence: TGTGCCAGCAGCCCCCCCGGCGGGGTACGACCCTACGAGCAGTACTTC.

The chain uses TRBV5-4 and TRBJ1-6; no definite D call. CDR1 SGHNT and CDR2 YYREEE come from the germline V gene (reference sequence). The V end lost 0 bases, the J end lost 8 bases, and 15 bases lay between the germline ends. The CDR3 covers 16 residues. The CDR3, as DNA: TGTGCCAGCAGCTTGGACTTACGAGACTGGGATTCACCCCTCCACTTT. Translating it yields CASSLDLRDWDSPLHF.

The chain is built from TRBV5-1 and TRBJ2-7; 10 bases align to TRBD2. Unmatched junction bases numbered 14, after V lost 4 bases and J lost 1 base. The CDR3 sequence is 18 residues long. Per the germline V gene, CDR1 is SGHRS and CDR2 is YFSETQ. CDR3 region: CASSERTSGFPYSYEQYF. CDR3 coding DNA: TGCGCCAGCAGCGAGAGGACTAGCGGTTTCCCTTATTCCTACGAGCAGTACTTC.

The chain links TRBV7-8 to TRBJ1-1, with 7 bases identical to TRBD1. The CDR3 covers 15 residues. The ends lost 8 bases at V and 4 bases at J; junction bases unmatched: 13. CDR1 is SGHVS, CDR2 FQNEAQ, per germline. CDR3 DNA sequence: TGTGCCAGCGCGAATCAGGGGGGCTGGAGCACTGAAGCTTTCTTT. As protein: CASANQGGWSTEAFF.

The chain couples TRBV7-6 to TRBJ2-6; 9 nucleotides align to TRBD1. Trimming at V came to 3 bases and at J to 0 bases, leaving 12 bases not matched to a gene. Looked up from germline, CDR1 is SGHVS and CDR2 is FNYEAQ. The CDR3 contains 20 residues. Here the CDR3 DNA reads TGTGCCAGCAGCTTTAAAGCCCCGGGGACAGGGAGCTCTGGGGCCAACGTCCTGACTTTC. Translation gives CASSFKAPGTGSSGANVLTF.

CDR3 nucleotide sequence: TGTGCTAGTGGTTTATTACAGGGGGTCTCAGTCAATGAGCAGTTCTTC. Residues: CASGLLQGVSVNEQFF. The rearrangement links TRBV12-5 to TRBJ2-1; TRBD1 aligns across 8 bases. This CDR3 contains 16 residues. CDR1 and CDR2 (germline): LGHNT, FRNRAP. The ends lost 3 bases at V and 6 bases at J; junction bases unmatched: 10.

V usage is TRBV5-1 and J usage is TRBJ2-1, with TRBD2 as a possible D gene (6 bases). The CDR3 is 15 residues long. V was pared by 4 bases and J by 8 bases, with 19 bases between. Germline V gene sequence: CDR1 SGHRS, CDR2 YFSETQ. The CDR3 protein is CASSPLAPPGDEQFF. DNA for the CDR3: TGCGCCAGCAGCCCACTGGCGCCCCCGGGGGATGAGCAGTTCTTC. The whole variable domain, remainder taken from reference TRBV5-1 and TRBJ2-1, is KAGVTQTPRYLIKTRGQQVTLSCSPISGHRSVSWYQQTPGQGLQFLFEYFSETQRNKGNFPGRFSGRQFSNSRSEMNVSTLELGDSALYLCASSPLAPPGDEQFFGPGTRLTVL.

This chain connects TRBV29-1 to TRBJ2-1; D is perhaps TRBD2 (6 bases). CDR1 is SQVTM and CDR2 is ANQGSEA in the germline V gene. V was trimmed by 7 bases and J by 8 bases, leaving 27 bases between them. This CDR3 spans 16 amino acids. The CDR3 sequence: CSGGPEGVGSRDEQFF. CDR3 nucleotides: TGCAGCGGGGGACCCGAGGGTGTCGGGAGTCGGGATGAGCAGTTCTTC.

The gene calls are TRBV19 and TRBJ2-5; D is ambiguous. Looked up from germline, CDR1 is LNHDA and CDR2 is SQIVND (reference sequence). Trimming shortened V by 3 bases and J by 0 bases, and 5 bases separated the two germline ends. The CDR3 covers 13 residues. CDR3 residues: CASSIPYQETQYF. The CDR3 nucleotides are TGTGCCAGTAGTATCCCCTACCAAGAGACCCAGTACTTC.